Listed below are T cell receptor beta chains from one sample, sequenced in a study of T cells in localized non-small cell lung cancer. Only in-frame clones appear in the TCRdb table, and some are missing; sequencing was by immunoSEQ multiplex PCR. This sample has 950 to 1,500 clones, with roughly 25% found just once. The sequenced sample was normal lung tissue next to the tumor, obtained before any cancer treatment. All receptors derive from an older male donor with stage II lung adenocarcinoma. The CDR3 runs from the conserved cysteine through the conserved F or W. A D gene is named only where the DNA matches it firmly. The listing skips clone size in some rows; elsewhere it reads once, few, many or a size class.

clone_size j_call d_call v_call cdr3_nt cdr3_aa
- TRBJ1-4 - TRBV28 TGTGCCAGCAGTCCCCCCGGGGGGGACGAAAAACTGTTTTTT CASSPPGGDEKLFF
- TRBJ2-3 - TRBV11-3 TGTGCCAGCAGCCGAGATTGGACGCTTAACACAGATACGCAGTATTTT CASSRDWTLNTDTQYF
- TRBJ1-3 - TRBV9 TGTGCCAGCAGTGAAATGGGTTTCTCTGGAAACACCATATATTTT CASSEMGFSGNTIYF
few TRBJ1-4 - TRBV11-3 TGTGCCAGCAGCTTGAATCATGCAACTAATGAAAAACTGTTTTTT CASSLNHATNEKLFF
few TRBJ2-1 - TRBV11-3 TGTGCCAGCAGCTTAGTAGGCGGCTACAATGAGCAGTTCTTC CASSLVGGYNEQFF
- TRBJ1-2 TRBD1 TRBV6-8 TGTGCCAGCTGTCCTCGGGGGGACAGCCCCTATGGCTACACCTTC CASCPRGDSPYGYTF
- TRBJ1-3 TRBD1 TRBV19 TGTGCCAGTAGTTCCGATCTCCCTTCTCCGGGACAGGGCCGAAACACCATATATTTT CASSSDLPSPGQGRNTIYF
- TRBJ2-7 - TRBV11-3 TGTGCCAGCAGCTCGAGGGCGCAGGGATCCTACGAGCAGTACTTC CASSSRAQGSYEQYF
- TRBJ1-2 - TRBV28 TGTGCCAGCAGTGGGCCAGGGGTTATTGGCTACACCTTC CASSGPGVIGYTF
few TRBJ1-6 - TRBV28 TGTGCTAGTTATGGGCAGGGAGCCTCACCCCTCCACTTT CASYGQGASPLHF
few TRBJ1-1 - TRBV7-4 TGTGCCAGCAGCTTATGGTGGAACACTGAAGCTTTCTTT CASSLWWNTEAFF
few TRBJ1-1 - TRBV28 TGTGCCAGCCGCGGGGCGCCTCTCGATGAAGCTTTCTTT CASRGAPLDEAFF
few TRBJ1-2 - TRBV9 TGTGCCAGCAGCGACAGAATCTTATGGGGCTACACCTTC CASSDRILWGYTF
few TRBJ2-5 - TRBV15 TGTGCCACCAGCAGATCAAACCTGGGGCCAGAGACCCAGTACTTC CATSRSNLGPETQYF
- TRBJ2-5 - TRBV11-3 TGTGCCAGCAGGCTAAATCAGGGGCCAGAGACCCAGTACTTC CASRLNQGPETQYF
- TRBJ1-1 - TRBV28 TGTGCCAGCAGTTTTGGGGGGACGGGTGCTTTCTTT CASSFGGTGAFF
- TRBJ1-3 - TRBV9 TGTGCCAGCAGCGTAGACAGGGTTACTGGAAACACCATATATTTT CASSVDRVTGNTIYF
few TRBJ1-2 TRBD1 TRBV5-1 TGCGCCAGCAGAGGGGGGACAGGGAGCTGGTACTATGGCTACACCTTC CASRGGTGSWYYGYTF
- TRBJ2-3 TRBD1 TRBV12-5 TGTGCTAGTGGTTTGGTGCCCCGACAGGGGGCGAACACAGATACGCAGTATTTT CASGLVPRQGANTDTQYF
- TRBJ2-1 TRBD1 TRBV29-1 TGCAGCGCCTCCGACAGGGGCCTCTACAATGAGCAGTTCTTC CSASDRGLYNEQFF
few TRBJ2-2 - TRBV9 TGTGCCAGCACGATTGGGGCCGGGGAGCTGTTTTTT CASTIGAGELFF
- TRBJ1-5 - TRBV19 TGTGCCAGTAGTATAGAGCCCTTCTATCAGCCCCAGCATTTT CASSIEPFYQPQHF
medium-sized TRBJ2-1 - TRBV14 TGTGCCAGCAGCCACTGGGAAAGGGACCACAATGAGCAGTTCTTC CASSHWERDHNEQFF
- TRBJ1-6 - TRBV11-3 TGTGCCAGCAGCTTACGCGCAGGGGCTAATTCACCCCTCCACTTT CASSLRAGANSPLHF
medium-sized TRBJ2-5 TRBD2 TRBV6-1 TGTGCCAGCAGTGAAGGTTCGGGAGGGGGAAAAGAGACCCAGTACTTC CASSEGSGGGKETQYF
large TRBJ1-1 TRBD1 TRBV25-1 TGTGCCAGCAGTGAATGGGGGGACAGGGAGAACACTGAAGCTTTCTTT CASSEWGDRENTEAFF
large TRBJ1-1 TRBD1 TRBV9 TGTGCCAGCAGCTCGGGACAGGGAGATGGGACTGAAGCTTTCTTT CASSSGQGDGTEAFF
large TRBJ1-2 TRBD1 TRBV28 TGTGCCAGCCTCACCGTGGGGACAGGGAACTATGGCTACACCTTC CASLTVGTGNYGYTF
- TRBJ1-1 - TRBV28 TGTGCCAGCAGTTTATCCCAAACCGGAGCTTTCTTT CASSLSQTGAFF
few TRBJ2-5 - TRBV2 TGTGCCAGCAAAGGGACCCGGGGGGAGACCCAGTACTTC CASKGTRGETQYF
- TRBJ2-5 TRBD1 TRBV6-8 TGTGCCAGCAGTCGGACAGGGAACGGTCAAGAGACCCAGTACTTC CASSRTGNGQETQYF
few TRBJ1-2 TRBD1 TRBV15 TGTGCCACCAGCAGAGATCTGGACAGGGGGAGAGATGGCTACACCTTC CATSRDLDRGRDGYTF
- TRBJ2-4 - TRBV29-1 TGCAGCGTTGAAACTAGTTTCCCCCCCATTCAGTACTTC CSVETSFPPIQYF